Sequencing of this T cell receptor (beta chain) was carried out in a study of blood T cell repertoires in COVID-19. The method was immunoSEQ multiplex PCR; TCRdb's version includes in-frame clones alone and lacks a portion of them. In the table there are about 400,000 clones, approximately 88% of which are singletons. This CDR3 is built from 13 residues. V shed 1 base and J shed 9 bases, with 9 bases lying between them. Germline assignment: CDR1 KGHDR and CDR2 SFDVKD. The source material was PBMCs or T cells enriched from blood (not recorded which). The chain is built from TRBV24-1 and TRBJ2-1; D unresolved. The clonotype originates from a woman aged 40 to 50 with acute COVID-19. The CDR3: CATSDFARVEQFF. The CDR3 bases are TGTGCCACCAGTGATTTTGCGAGAGTTGAGCAGTTCTTC.